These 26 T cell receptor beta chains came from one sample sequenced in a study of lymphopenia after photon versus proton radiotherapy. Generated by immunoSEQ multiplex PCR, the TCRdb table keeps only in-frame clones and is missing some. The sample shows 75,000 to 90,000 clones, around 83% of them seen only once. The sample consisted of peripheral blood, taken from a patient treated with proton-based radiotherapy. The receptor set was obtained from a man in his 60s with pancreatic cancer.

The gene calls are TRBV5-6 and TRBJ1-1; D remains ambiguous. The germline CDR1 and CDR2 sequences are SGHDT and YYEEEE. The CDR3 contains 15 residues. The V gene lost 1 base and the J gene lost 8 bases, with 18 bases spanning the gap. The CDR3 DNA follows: TGTGCCAGCAGCTTGCAAAATTTGCCTGTCGCCGAAGCTTTCTTT. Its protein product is CASSLQNLPVAEAFF.

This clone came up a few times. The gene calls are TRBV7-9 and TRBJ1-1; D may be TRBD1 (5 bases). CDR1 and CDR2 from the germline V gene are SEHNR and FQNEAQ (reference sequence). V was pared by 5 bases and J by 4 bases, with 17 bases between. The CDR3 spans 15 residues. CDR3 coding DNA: TGTGCCAGCAGCCTTACTGGGACGGGCCTCACTGAAGCTTTCTTT. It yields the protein CASSLTGTGLTEAFF.

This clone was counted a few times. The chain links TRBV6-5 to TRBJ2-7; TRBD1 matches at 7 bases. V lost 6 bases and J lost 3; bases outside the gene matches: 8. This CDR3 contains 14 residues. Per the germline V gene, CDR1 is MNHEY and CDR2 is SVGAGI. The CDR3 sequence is CASSHDRVGYEQYF. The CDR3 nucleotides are TGTGCCAGCAGCCACGACAGGGTAGGCTACGAGCAGTACTTC.

DNA of the CDR3: TGTGCCAGTAGTATCCCGACAGGGACTGGAAACACCATATATTTT. This translates into CASSIPTGTGNTIYF. V usage is TRBV19 and J usage is TRBJ1-3, with 7 bases aligning to TRBD1. The CDR3 runs to 15 residues. The V gene's germline CDR1 is LNHDA and CDR2 SQIVND (reference sequence). Germline trimming cut 3 bases from V and 2 bases from J; bases unmatched to any gene: 4.

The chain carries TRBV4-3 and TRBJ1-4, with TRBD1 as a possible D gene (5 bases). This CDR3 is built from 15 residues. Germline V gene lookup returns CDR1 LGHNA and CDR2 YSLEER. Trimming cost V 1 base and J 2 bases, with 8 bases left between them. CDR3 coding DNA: TGCGCCAGCAGCCAAGTTGGGACTACTAATGAAAAACTGTTTTTT. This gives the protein CASSQVGTTNEKLFF.

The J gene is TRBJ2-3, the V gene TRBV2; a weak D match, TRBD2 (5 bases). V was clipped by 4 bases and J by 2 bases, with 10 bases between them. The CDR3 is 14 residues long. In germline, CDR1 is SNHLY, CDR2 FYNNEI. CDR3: CASSGPGNTDTQYF. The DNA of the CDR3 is TGTGCCAGCAGTGGGCCCGGGAACACAGATACGCAGTATTTT.

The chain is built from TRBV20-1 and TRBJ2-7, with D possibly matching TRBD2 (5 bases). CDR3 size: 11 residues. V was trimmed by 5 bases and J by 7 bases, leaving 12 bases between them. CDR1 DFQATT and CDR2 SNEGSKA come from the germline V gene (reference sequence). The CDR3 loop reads CSADGVEEQYF. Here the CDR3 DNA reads TGCAGTGCTGACGGGGTGGAGGAGCAGTACTTC.

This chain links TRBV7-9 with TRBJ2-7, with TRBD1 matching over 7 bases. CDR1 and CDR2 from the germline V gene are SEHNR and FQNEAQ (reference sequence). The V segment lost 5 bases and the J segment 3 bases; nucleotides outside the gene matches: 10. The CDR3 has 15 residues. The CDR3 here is CASSATMGTDYEQYF. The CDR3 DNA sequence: TGTGCCAGCAGCGCTACTATGGGGACAGACTACGAGCAGTACTTC. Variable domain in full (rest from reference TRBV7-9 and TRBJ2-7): DTGVSQNPRHKITKRGQNVTFRCDPISEHNRLYWYRQTLGQGPEFLTYFQNEAQLEKSRLLSDRFSAERPKGSFSTLEIQRTEQGDSAMYLCASSATMGTDYEQYFGPGTRLTVT.

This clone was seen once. CDR3 amino acids: CASSYDSGNTIYF. The DNA for the CDR3 is TGTGCCAGCAGTTACGATTCTGGAAACACCATATATTTT. This rearrangement joins TRBV6-5 to TRBJ1-3, with D unresolved. Germline CDR1 reads MNHEY; CDR2 reads SVGAGI. The germline V and J ends were trimmed by 2 bases and 1 base, with 3 bases remaining between them. The CDR3 covers 13 residues.

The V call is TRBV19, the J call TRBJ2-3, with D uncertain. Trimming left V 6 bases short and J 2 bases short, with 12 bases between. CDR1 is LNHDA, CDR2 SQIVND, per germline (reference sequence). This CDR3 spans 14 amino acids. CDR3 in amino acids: CASRQTEFTDTQYF. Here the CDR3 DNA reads TGTGCCAGTAGACAGACGGAGTTCACAGATACGCAGTATTTT.

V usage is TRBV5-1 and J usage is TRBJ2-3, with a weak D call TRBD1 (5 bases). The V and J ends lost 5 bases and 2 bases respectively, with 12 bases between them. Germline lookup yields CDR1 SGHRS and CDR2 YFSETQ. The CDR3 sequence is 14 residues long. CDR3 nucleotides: TGCGCCAGCAGTCCACAGGCTATCACAGATACGCAGTATTTT. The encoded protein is CASSPQAITDTQYF.

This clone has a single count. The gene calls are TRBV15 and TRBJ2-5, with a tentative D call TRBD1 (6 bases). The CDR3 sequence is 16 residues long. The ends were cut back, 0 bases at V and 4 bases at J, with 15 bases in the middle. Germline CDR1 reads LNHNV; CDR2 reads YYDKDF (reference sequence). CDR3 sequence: CATSRDVHRAGETQYF. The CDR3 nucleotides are TGTGCCACCAGCAGAGATGTTCACAGGGCGGGAGAGACCCAGTACTTC.

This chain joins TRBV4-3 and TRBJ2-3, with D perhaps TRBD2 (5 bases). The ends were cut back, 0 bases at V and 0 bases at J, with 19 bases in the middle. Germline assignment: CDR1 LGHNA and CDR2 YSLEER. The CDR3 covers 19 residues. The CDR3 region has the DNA TGCGCCAGCAGCCAAGATTATACCCGGTTTGTAGCGAGCACAGATACGCAGTATTTT. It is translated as CASSQDYTRFVASTDTQYF.

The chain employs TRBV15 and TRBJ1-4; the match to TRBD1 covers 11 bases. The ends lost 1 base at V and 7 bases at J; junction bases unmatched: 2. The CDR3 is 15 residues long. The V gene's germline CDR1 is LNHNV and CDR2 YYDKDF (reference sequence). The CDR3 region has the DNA TGTGCCACCAGCAGAGGAGGGACAGGGGGTGAAAAACTGTTTTTT. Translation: CATSRGGTGGEKLFF. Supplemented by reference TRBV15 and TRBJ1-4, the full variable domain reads DAMVIQNPRYQVTQFGKPVTLSCSQTLNHNVMYWYQQKSSQAPKLLFHYYDKDFNNEADTPDNFQSRRPNTSFCFLDIRSPGLGDTAMYLCATSRGGTGGEKLFFGSGTQLSVL.

The CDR3 is CASSWGQVTEAFF. In nucleotides, the CDR3 is TGCGCCAGCAGCTGGGGACAGGTCACTGAAGCTTTCTTT. The genes are TRBV4-3 and TRBJ1-1, with TRBD1 matching over 8 bases. The CDR3 covers 13 residues. J lost 4 bases, V lost 5 bases, and 3 bases had no gene match. Germline V gives CDR1 LGHNA, CDR2 YSLEER.

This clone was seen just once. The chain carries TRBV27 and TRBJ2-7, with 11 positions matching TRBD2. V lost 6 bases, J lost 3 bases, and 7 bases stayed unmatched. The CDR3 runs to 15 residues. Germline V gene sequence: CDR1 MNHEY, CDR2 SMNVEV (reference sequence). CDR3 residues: CASRDTSGRIYEQYF. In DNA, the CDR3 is TGTGCCAGCAGGGACACTAGCGGGAGAATCTACGAGCAGTACTTC.

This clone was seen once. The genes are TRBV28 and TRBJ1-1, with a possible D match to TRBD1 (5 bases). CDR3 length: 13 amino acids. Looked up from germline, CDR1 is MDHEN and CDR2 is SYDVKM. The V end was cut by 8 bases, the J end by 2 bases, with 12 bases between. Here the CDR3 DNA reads TGTGCCAGCGGCAACAGGCGCAACACTGAAGCTTTCTTT. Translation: CASGNRRNTEAFF.

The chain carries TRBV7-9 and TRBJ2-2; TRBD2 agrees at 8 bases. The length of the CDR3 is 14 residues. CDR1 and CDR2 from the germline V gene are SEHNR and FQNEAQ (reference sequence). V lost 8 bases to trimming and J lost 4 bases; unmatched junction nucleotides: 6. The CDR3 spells CASGTRGSTGELFF. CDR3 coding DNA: TGTGCCAGCGGGACTAGGGGAAGCACCGGGGAGCTGTTTTTT.

CDR3 DNA: TGTGCGGAGGGGGGCGCGGATGAAAAACTGTTTTTT. It codes for CAEGGADEKLFF. This chain uses TRBV2 with TRBJ1-4; D may be TRBD1 (6 bases). This CDR3 has 12 residues. Looked up from germline, CDR1 is SNHLY and CDR2 is FYNNEI.

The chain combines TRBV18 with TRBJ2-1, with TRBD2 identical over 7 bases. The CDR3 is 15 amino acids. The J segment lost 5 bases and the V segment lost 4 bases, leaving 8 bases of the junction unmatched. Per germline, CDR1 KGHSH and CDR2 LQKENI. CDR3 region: CASSQQRDYNNEQFF. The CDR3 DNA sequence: TGTGCCAGCTCACAGCAACGGGACTACAACAATGAGCAGTTCTTC.

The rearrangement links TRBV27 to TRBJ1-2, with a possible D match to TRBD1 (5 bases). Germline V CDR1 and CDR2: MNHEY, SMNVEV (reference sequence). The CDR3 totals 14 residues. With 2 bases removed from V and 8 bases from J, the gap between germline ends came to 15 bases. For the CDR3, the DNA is TGTGCCAGCAGTTTAAGTCCAGGGTCGGGAGGCTACACCTTC. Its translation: CASSLSPGSGGYTF.

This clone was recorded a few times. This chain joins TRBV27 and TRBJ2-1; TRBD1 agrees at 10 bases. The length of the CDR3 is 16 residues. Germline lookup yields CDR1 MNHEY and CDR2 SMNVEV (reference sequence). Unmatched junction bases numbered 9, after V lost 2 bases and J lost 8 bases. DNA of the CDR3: TGTGCCAGCAGTTTAAGAGGGACAGGGGTTGGTGATGAGCAGTTCTTC. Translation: CASSLRGTGVGDEQFF.

This CDR3 reads CSGESGNTIYF. The CDR3 coding sequence is TGCAGCGGCGAGTCTGGAAACACCATATATTTT. This chain links TRBV29-1 with TRBJ1-3; D uncertain. CDR3 length: 11 residues. The germline CDR1 and CDR2 sequences are SQVTM and ANQGSEA. Deletions cut 7 bases from V and 1 base from J, with 5 bases between. The variable domain in full, with the rest retrieved from reference TRBV29-1 and TRBJ1-3, is SAVISQKPSRDICQRGTSLTIQCQVDSQVTMMFWYRQQPGQSLTLIATANQGSEATYESGFVIDKFPISRPNLTFSTLTVSNMSPEDSSIYLCSGESGNTIYFGEGSWLTVV.

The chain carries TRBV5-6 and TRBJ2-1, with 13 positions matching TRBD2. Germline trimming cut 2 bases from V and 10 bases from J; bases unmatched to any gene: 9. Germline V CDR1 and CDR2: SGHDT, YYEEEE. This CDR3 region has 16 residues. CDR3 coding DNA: TGTGCCAGCAGCTTTAGGACTAGCGGGAGTATCAGGGAGCAGTTCTTC. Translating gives CASSFRTSGSIREQFF.

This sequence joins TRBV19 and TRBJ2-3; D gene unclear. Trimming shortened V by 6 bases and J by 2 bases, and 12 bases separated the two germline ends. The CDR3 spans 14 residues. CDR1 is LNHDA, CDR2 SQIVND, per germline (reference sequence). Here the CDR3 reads CASRMVEITDTQYF. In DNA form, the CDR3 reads TGTGCCAGTAGAATGGTGGAAATCACAGATACGCAGTATTTT.

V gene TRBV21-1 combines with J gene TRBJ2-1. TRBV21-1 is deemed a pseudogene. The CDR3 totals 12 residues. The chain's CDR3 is CASSKGVHEQFF. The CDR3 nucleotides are TGTGCCAGCAGCAAGGGGGTTCATGAGCAGTTCTTC.